This TCR beta chain was recovered during a study of spatial heterogeneity in lung cancer (dated by TCRdb to between 2018 and 2021). With respect to the entire study: Beta-chain transcripts were consistently detected in greater numbers than alpha-chain transcripts, which likely reflected higher beta-chain transcript abundance. In the raw uncorrected reads, each unique combination of TCR and UMI appeared on average more than ten times. At surgery, fewer than 250 tumor regions, 64 matched nontumor lung samples and more than 50 PBMC samples were TCR-sequenced for both alpha and beta chains. Nonsynonymous mutation counts, determined by whole-exome sequencing of tumor tissue, were related to TCR repertoire features. In tumor regions, TCR transcript counts showed a strong correlation with a T cell transcriptional module score derived from matched bulk RNA-seq. TCR alpha and beta repertoires were quantitatively compared across multiple tumor regions, matched nontumor lung and blood in non-small cell lung cancer. Summary of the overall study and its limitations: The count of ubiquitous expanded TCRs correlated with the count of ubiquitous nonsynonymous mutations, and the count of regional expanded TCRs correlated with the count of regional nonsynonymous mutations. Estimated TCR-seq coverage of tumor T cells was only 5.5% to 7% for alpha chains and 13% for beta chains. The tumor nonsynonymous mutation count correlated with the number of expanded intratumoral alpha and beta TCRs. Additional single-cell paired TCR alpha and beta sequencing was considered necessary to confirm, at a functional level, the hypothesis that regional TCRs recognize regional mutations.

The germline V gene specifies MNHEY as CDR1 and SVGAGI as CDR2. V is pared back by 5 bases and J by 9 bases, with 8 bases lying between the germline termini. The CDR3 starts with the cysteine, ends with the phenylalanine, and has 11 residues. Only the CDR3 DNA is retained, 33 bases long and in frame from the first base. What the time point label conveys for this sample: sample taken at primary tumor resection. The donors were 65 to 85 patients from the lung TRACERx cohort who had early-stage, untreated non-small cell lung cancer. TCR sequencing used whole RNA extracted from tumor and nontumor lung tissue, or from cryopreserved PBMC samples, without cell sorting. Patients were selected for TCR sequencing only if sufficient RNA was available from at least two tumor regions. Tumor and adjacent nontumor lung specimens were reviewed by a lung pathologist before selection. Preparation of the library involved 5' RACE. The instrument was a NextSeq 500. In the TCR library protocol, a unique molecular identifier was attached to each TCR cDNA molecule so that PCR and sequencing errors could be corrected. The study's processing was this. TCR identification, UMI-based error correction and CDR3 extraction were all carried out with Decombinator tools. TCRs above a frequency of 2 per 1,000, corresponding to the top 1% of the tumor frequency distribution, were defined as expanded. Expanded tumor TCRs were classed as regional if statistically deemed absent (corrected P<0.05) from at least one tumor region, otherwise ubiquitous. Each repertoire was subsampled 100 times to 5,000 TCRs, after which Renyi diversity was computed with the R vegan package. To build CDR3 similarity networks, amino acid triplet string-kernel similarity was used, and CDR3s were connected when their pairwise similarity was above 0.82. TCRdb's own reprocessing of the public reads used fastp at Q25 and MiXCR and kept productive beta chains. Rows matching on CDR3 protein sequence are summarized as one entry with the most common DNA and genes. TCRdb's processing, not the authors' own work, is the source of the V and J calls. Recorded for this sample are 20,000 to 30,000 distinct CDR3 sequences; 8.8% of them occurred a single time. The ten biggest clones cover 7.7% of the sample.

Comment on this clonotype: No cognate antigen has been identified for it. Base qualities are not at hand, and no much larger clone is one base apart.

The sequencing used lung tumor tissue, collected at surgery. The sequence is built from TRBV6-5 and TRBJ2-1, with an unclear D gene assignment. The clonotype originates from a male donor with early-stage non-small cell lung cancer. The nucleotide sequence is given as TGTGCCAGCAGTACCCTCGGTGAGCAGTTCTTC. Translated, this is CASSTLGEQFF.